This T cell receptor beta chain was sequenced for a study of PD-L1 blockade in urothelial cancer. About the research overall: Blood was tested 3 weeks (second dose) and 6 weeks into treatment.

Time point in this sample: pretreatment peripheral blood. V dropped 10 bases and J dropped 2; count of bases not matched to a gene: 13. Germline CDR1 reads LNHDA; CDR2 reads SQIVND (reference sequence). This CDR3 is built from 16 residues. This table comes from immunoSEQ multiplex PCR, and its TCRdb copy is limited to in-frame clones, with some not included. The sample lists fewer than 85,000 clones; roughly 84% were seen once. The chain joins TRBV19 to TRBJ2-1; 8 nucleotides match TRBD1. This TCR was sampled from a woman between 70 and 85 years old with urothelial cancer. Source: PBMCs, taken around atezolizumab (anti-PD-L1) treatment. The CDR3 sequence: CATDPLGGQAYNEQFF. In DNA form, the CDR3 reads TGTGCCACCGACCCCTTGGGGGGACAGGCCTACAATGAGCAGTTCTTC.